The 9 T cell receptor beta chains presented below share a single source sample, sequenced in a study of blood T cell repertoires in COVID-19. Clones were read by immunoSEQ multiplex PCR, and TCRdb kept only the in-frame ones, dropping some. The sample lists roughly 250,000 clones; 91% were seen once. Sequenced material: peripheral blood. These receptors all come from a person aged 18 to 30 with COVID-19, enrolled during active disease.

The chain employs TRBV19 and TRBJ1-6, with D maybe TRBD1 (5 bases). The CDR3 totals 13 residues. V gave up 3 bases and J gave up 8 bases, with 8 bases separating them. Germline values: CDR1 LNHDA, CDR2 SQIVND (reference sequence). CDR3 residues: CASSIKGDSPLHF. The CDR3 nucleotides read TGTGCCAGTAGTATTAAAGGGGATTCACCCCTCCACTTT.

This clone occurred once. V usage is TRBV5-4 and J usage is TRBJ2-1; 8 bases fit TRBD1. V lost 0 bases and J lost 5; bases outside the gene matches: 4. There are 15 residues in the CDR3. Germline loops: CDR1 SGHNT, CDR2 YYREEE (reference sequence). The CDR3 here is CASSLGGQDDNEQFF. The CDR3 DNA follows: TGTGCCAGCAGCTTGGGGGGACAGGACGACAATGAGCAGTTCTTC.

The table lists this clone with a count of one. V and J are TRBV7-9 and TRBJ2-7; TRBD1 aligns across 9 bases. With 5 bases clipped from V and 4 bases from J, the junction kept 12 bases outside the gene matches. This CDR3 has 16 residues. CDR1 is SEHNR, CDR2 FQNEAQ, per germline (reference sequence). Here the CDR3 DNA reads TGTGCCAGCAGCGATCCTCCGGGACAGGGTTATTACGAGCAGTACTTC. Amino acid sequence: CASSDPPGQGYYEQYF. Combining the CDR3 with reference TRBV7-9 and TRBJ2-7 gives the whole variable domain DTGVSQNPRHKITKRGQNVTFRCDPISEHNRLYWYRQTLGQGPEFLTYFQNEAQLEKSRLLSDRFSAERPKGSFSTLEIQRTEQGDSAMYLCASSDPPGQGYYEQYFGPGTRLTVT.

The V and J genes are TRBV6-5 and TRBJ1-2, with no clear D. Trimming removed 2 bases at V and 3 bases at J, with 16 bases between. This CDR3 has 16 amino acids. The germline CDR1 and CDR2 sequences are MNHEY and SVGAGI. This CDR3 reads CASSYRVPGRDYGYTF. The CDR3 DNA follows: TGTGCCAGCAGTTACAGGGTCCCCGGGAGAGACTATGGCTACACCTTC.

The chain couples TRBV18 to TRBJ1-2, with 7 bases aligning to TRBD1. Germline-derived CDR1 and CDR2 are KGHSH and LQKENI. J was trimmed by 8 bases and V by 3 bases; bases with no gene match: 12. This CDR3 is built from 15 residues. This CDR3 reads CASSPGKGALQGYTF. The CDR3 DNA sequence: TGTGCCAGCTCACCCGGCAAGGGGGCGCTTCAAGGCTACACCTTC.

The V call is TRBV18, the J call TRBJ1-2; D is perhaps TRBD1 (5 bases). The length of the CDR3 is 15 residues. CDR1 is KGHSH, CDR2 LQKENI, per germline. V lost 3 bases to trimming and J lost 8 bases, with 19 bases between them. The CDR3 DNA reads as TGTGCCAGCTCACCTAATAACAGGCCATCTGGGGGCTACACCTTC. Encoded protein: CASSPNNRPSGGYTF.

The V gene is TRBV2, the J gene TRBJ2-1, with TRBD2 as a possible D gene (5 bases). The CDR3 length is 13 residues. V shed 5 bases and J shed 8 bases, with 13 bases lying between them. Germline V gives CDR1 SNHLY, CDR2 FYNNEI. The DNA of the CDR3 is TGTGCCAGCAGTATGCCTCCTAGCCATGAGCAGTTCTTC. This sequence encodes CASSMPPSHEQFF.

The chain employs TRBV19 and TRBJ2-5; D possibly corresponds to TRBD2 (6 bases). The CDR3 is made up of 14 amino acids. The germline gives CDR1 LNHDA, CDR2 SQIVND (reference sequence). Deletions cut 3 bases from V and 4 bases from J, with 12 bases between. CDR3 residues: CASSIHFGGETQYF. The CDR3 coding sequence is TGTGCCAGTAGTATCCACTTCGGGGGAGAGACCCAGTACTTC.

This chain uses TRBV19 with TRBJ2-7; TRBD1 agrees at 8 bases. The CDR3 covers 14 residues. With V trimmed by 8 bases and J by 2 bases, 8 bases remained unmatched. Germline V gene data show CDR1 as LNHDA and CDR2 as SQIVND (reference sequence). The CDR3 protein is CASSDRGDTYEQYF. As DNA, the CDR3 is TGTGCCAGTTCAGACAGGGGCGACACCTACGAGCAGTACTTC.